The 28 T cell receptor beta chains below come from one sample, sequenced in a study of T cell repertoires in cytomegalovirus infection. These receptors' targets are unknown. From the reads, TCRdb called clonotypes with MiXCR, one entry per CDR3 protein. Among roughly 200,000 distinct CDR3 sequences listed, 35% to 40% were seen once. This specimen consisted of CD8+ T cells from cultured PBMCs, obtained from culture after CMV antigen stimulation. The receptors were sampled from a human donor in good health (CMV status not recorded). Some clones in this sample may be carry-over from other donors' samples.

This clonotype was counted a few times. The V and J genes are TRBV11-2 and TRBJ1-2; D is unclear. Per the germline V gene, CDR1 is SGHAT and CDR2 is FQNNGV. The V gene lost 0 bases and the J gene lost 8 bases, with 16 bases spanning the gap. The length of the CDR3 is 15 residues. The CDR3 sequence: CASSLERQTLRGYTF. CDR3 in DNA: TGTGCCAGCAGCTTAGAGAGGCAGACCCTGCGAGGCTACACCTTC.

CDR3 in DNA: TGCGCCAGCAGCCAGCGAACACCTAGCGGACTCACTGACAATGAGCAGTTCTTC. Translation: CASSQRTPSGLTDNEQFF. The genes are TRBV4-1 and TRBJ2-1, with 7 bases fitting TRBD2. J was trimmed by 5 bases and V by 3 bases; bases with no gene match: 16. The V gene's germline CDR1 is MGHRA and CDR2 YSYEKL. This CDR3 spans 18 amino acids.

This rearrangement joins TRBV3-1 to TRBJ1-4; TRBD1 aligns across 8 bases. With 2 bases clipped from V and 8 bases from J, the junction kept 10 bases outside the gene matches. CDR1 and CDR2 from the germline V gene are LGHDT and YNNKEL (reference sequence). The CDR3 totals 16 residues. The CDR3 DNA follows: TGTGCCAGCAGCCAACAAGGGGGACAGGTGGAGGAAAAACTGTTTTTT. Protein product: CASSQQGGQVEEKLFF.

This clonotype showed up just a few times. The rearrangement joins TRBV27 to TRBJ2-1; maybe TRBD2 (6 bases). V was pared by 1 base and J by 4 bases, with 20 bases between. Per germline, CDR1 MNHEY and CDR2 SMNVEV (reference sequence). The CDR3 sequence is 18 residues long. CDR3 DNA sequence: TGTGCCAGCAGTTTATTGCAGGGAGAGGGAGGATATTACAATGAGCAGTTCTTC. It translates to CASSLLQGEGGYYNEQFF.

This clonotype was seen at least ten times. The chain combines TRBV7-2 with TRBJ2-3, with D unclear. The CDR3 is 15 residues long. V lost 0 bases and J 3 bases, leaving 10 bases between the germline ends. Per the germline V gene, CDR1 is SGHTA and CDR2 is FQGNSA. In nucleotides, the CDR3 is TGTGCCAGCAGCTTAGCGGCCTCCAGGACAGATACGCAGTATTTT. It translates to CASSLAASRTDTQYF. The full variable domain, in which reference TRBV7-2 and TRBJ2-3 provide the parts outside the CDR3, is GAGVSQSPSNKVTEKGKDVELRCDPISGHTALYWYRQSLGQGLEFLIYFQGNSAPDKSGLPSDRFSAERTGGSVSTLTIQRTQQEDSAVYLCASSLAASRTDTQYFGPGTRLTVL.

This clonotype was seen a handful of times. The chain is built from TRBV15 and TRBJ2-2; 11 bases match TRBD2. CDR3 length: 15 amino acids. J lost 7 bases, V lost 4 bases, and 5 bases had no gene match. Germline loops: CDR1 LNHNV, CDR2 YYDKDF (reference sequence). The CDR3 region is CATSKKTSGVGELFF. The CDR3 DNA reads as TGTGCCACCAGCAAAAAGACTAGCGGGGTCGGGGAGCTGTTTTTT.

The chain recombines TRBV7-3 with TRBJ2-5; D call uncertain. V was shortened by 4 bases and J by 5 bases, with 11 bases between the two germline ends. Germline CDR1 and CDR2: SGHTA and FQGTGA. The CDR3 has 13 residues. CDR3 nucleotide sequence: TGTGCCAGCAGCTCCGGGCCGAGGGAGACCCAGTACTTC. As protein: CASSSGPRETQYF.

V is TRBV12-3 or TRBV12-4 and J is TRBJ1-2; D is uncertain. CDR3 length: 14 residues. V was cut by 3 bases and J by 2 bases, with 10 bases left in between. The CDR3 DNA is TGTGCCAGCAGTTTTCAGCTCTTCAACTATGGCTACACCTTC. Residues: CASSFQLFNYGYTF.

This clonotype has more than one count but fewer than ten. The rearrangement links TRBV29-1 to TRBJ2-7; 8 bases line up with TRBD1. The CDR3 consists of 14 residues. The J segment lost 2 bases and the V segment lost 1 base, leaving 4 bases of the junction unmatched. The germline gives CDR1 SQVTM, CDR2 ANQGSEA. The CDR3 sequence: CSVEATGVAYEQYF. For the CDR3, the DNA is TGCAGCGTTGAAGCGACAGGGGTCGCCTACGAGCAGTACTTC.

The rearrangement links TRBV12-3 or TRBV12-4 to TRBJ1-1, with 7 bases aligning to TRBD1. CDR3 length: 20 amino acids. V dropped 5 bases and J dropped 11; count of bases not matched to a gene: 32. Here the CDR3 reads CASSPSSTNRDREEKGMAFF. In nucleotides, the CDR3 is TGTGCCAGCAGTCCATCATCGACCAACCGCGACAGGGAAGAGAAGGGGATGGCTTTCTTT.

This clonotype was observed a few times. The chain employs TRBV11-3 and TRBJ2-3; D unresolved. The CDR3 totals 13 residues. V lost 4 bases to trimming and J lost 9 bases, with 14 bases between them. Germline V gives CDR1 SGHNT, CDR2 YENEEA. This CDR3 reads CASSSGPTGTQYF. The CDR3, as DNA: TGTGCCAGCAGCTCCGGGCCTACCGGGACGCAGTATTTT.

This clonotype was counted between two and nine times. The chain employs TRBV7-9 and TRBJ2-3; 10 bases agree with TRBD2. The CDR3 runs to 17 residues. V dropped 2 bases and J dropped 6; count of bases not matched to a gene: 11. Germline V lookup: CDR1 SEHNR, CDR2 FQNEAQ (reference sequence). CDR3 DNA: TGTGCCAGCAGCTTACTGCTAGCGGGAGTGGAGGGGGATACGCAGTATTTT. It yields the protein CASSLLLAGVEGDTQYF. Together with reference TRBV7-9 and TRBJ2-3, the CDR3 gives the full variable domain: DTGVSQNPRHKITKRGQNVTFRCDPISEHNRLYWYRQTLGQGPEFLTYFQNEAQLEKSRLLSDRFSAERPKGSFSTLEIQRTEQGDSAMYLCASSLLLAGVEGDTQYFGPGTRLTVL.

The V and J genes are TRBV7-6 and TRBJ1-1; D call uncertain. CDR3 length: 13 amino acids. V dropped 7 bases and J dropped 4 bases, with 13 bases sitting between them. Germline CDR1 and CDR2: SGHVS and FNYEAQ. CDR3 DNA: TGTGCCAGCACCCGAGGGCCCCTCACTGAAGCTTTCTTT. Encoded protein: CASTRGPLTEAFF.

This chain joins TRBV20-1 and TRBJ2-7; 8 positions agree with TRBD2. The CDR3 is made up of 15 amino acids. Germline CDR1 DFQATT, CDR2 SNEGSKA (reference sequence). V was clipped by 0 bases and J by 3 bases; unmatched bases: 7. CDR3 sequence: CSAREGSGAIYEQYF. The CDR3 nucleotides read TGCAGTGCTAGAGAGGGTAGCGGGGCTATCTACGAGCAGTACTTC.

The rearrangement links TRBV20-1 to TRBJ2-7; no firm D call. Trimming stripped 7 bases from V and 0 bases from J, with 13 bases between. Germline lookup yields CDR1 DFQATT and CDR2 SNEGSKA (reference sequence). This CDR3 has 13 amino acids. CDR3 residues: CSGGDHSSYEQYF. As DNA, the CDR3 is TGCAGTGGCGGCGACCACTCCTCCTACGAGCAGTACTTC.

This clonotype was found a few times. J is TRBJ2-1 and V is TRBV20-1, with TRBD2 matching over 8 bases. CDR3 size: 16 residues. Germline CDR1 reads DFQATT; CDR2 reads SNEGSKA (reference sequence). Trimming at V came to 2 bases and at J to 4 bases, leaving 10 bases not matched to a gene. The CDR3 bases are TGCAGTGCTAGAACCTATGGACTAGCCGTGTACAATGAGCAGTTCTTC. Translating gives CSARTYGLAVYNEQFF.

This clonotype was recorded only once. The chain combines TRBV13 with TRBJ2-5; 8 bases fit TRBD1. The CDR3 loop spans 17 amino acids. Trimming took 3 bases from V and 7 from J; bases not matched to a gene: 16. The V gene's germline CDR1 is PRHDT and CDR2 FYEKMQ (reference sequence). The DNA of the CDR3 is TGTGCCAGCAGCTTCGGACGCGGACAGGGCCCAACACGGACCCAGTACTTC. Translation gives CASSFGRGQGPTRTQYF. Based on the CDR3 plus reference TRBV13 and TRBJ2-5, the full variable domain is AAGVIQSPRHLIKEKRETATLKCYPIPRHDTVYWYQQGPGQDPQFLISFYEKMQSDKGSIPDRFSAQQFSDYHSELNMSSLELGDSALYFCASSFGRGQGPTRTQYFGPGTRLLVL.

This clonotype was counted a few times. The rearrangement joins TRBV28 to TRBJ2-6, with 12 bases matching TRBD1. The germline V gene encodes CDR1 MDHEN and CDR2 SYDVKM. After removal of 5 bases from V and 2 bases from J, the junction contained 10 bases not matched to a gene. The CDR3 is made up of 19 amino acids. CDR3 region: CASSAGTGGMWTGANVLTF. DNA for the CDR3: TGTGCCAGCAGTGCCGGGACAGGGGGCATGTGGACTGGGGCCAACGTCCTGACTTTC.

Note on this clonotype: One end of the junction does not line up with germline, which may come from a read error. V usage is TRBV7-9 and J usage is TRBJ2-7; D is undetermined. Germline V gene data show CDR1 as SEHNR and CDR2 as FQNEAQ (reference sequence). CDR3 length: 15 residues. DNA of the CDR3: TGTGCCAGCAGCTCCCAGGTGTCGAAATCCTACGAGCCGTACTTC. This codes for CASSSQVSKSYEPYF.

This clonotype was observed at least ten times. The gene calls are TRBV24-1 and TRBJ1-5, with TRBD1 identical over 7 bases. V lost 8 bases to trimming and J lost 3 bases; unmatched junction nucleotides: 0. The length of the CDR3 is 12 residues. Germline loops: CDR1 KGHDR, CDR2 SFDVKD. CDR3 amino acids: CATKGANQPQHF. Written as DNA, the CDR3 is TGTGCCACCAAGGGGGCCAATCAGCCCCAGCATTTT.

In its sample, this clonotype was seen a few times. The rearrangement links TRBV7-3 to TRBJ1-1, with TRBD1 matching 8 bases. Germline CDR1 SGHTA, CDR2 FQGTGA. The V gene end was trimmed by 5 bases and the J gene end by 2 bases; junction bases not matched to a gene: 4. This CDR3 region has 14 residues. The CDR3 region is CASSRTGRNTEAFF. CDR3 DNA sequence: TGTGCCAGCAGCCGGACAGGGAGAAACACTGAAGCTTTCTTT.

This clonotype has a handful of counts. The chain has TRBV7-6 and TRBJ2-1; 12 bases line up with TRBD2. The CDR3 consists of 16 residues. V shed 3 bases, J shed 5 bases, and the junction held 5 bases outside the gene matches. The germline V gene encodes CDR1 SGHVS and CDR2 FNYEAQ. As DNA, the CDR3 is TGTGCCAGCAGCTTGAGAACTAGCGGGAGGCACAATGAGCAGTTCTTC. It codes for CASSLRTSGRHNEQFF.

This chain links TRBV27 with TRBJ1-1, with TRBD1 matching 10 bases. Per the germline V gene, CDR1 is MNHEY and CDR2 is SMNVEV (reference sequence). Unmatched junction bases numbered 3, after V lost 5 bases and J lost 3 bases. The CDR3 contains 14 residues. The CDR3 loop is CASSDRGQHTEAFF. The CDR3, as DNA: TGTGCCAGCAGTGACAGGGGGCAACACACTGAAGCTTTCTTT.

The rearrangement uses TRBV7-9 and TRBJ2-1; 13 bases map to TRBD2. CDR1 SEHNR and CDR2 FQNEAQ come from the germline V gene (reference sequence). This CDR3 comprises 16 residues. V lost 5 bases and J lost 4; bases outside the gene matches: 5. The CDR3 DNA sequence: TGTGCCAGCAGCCCGCGACTAGCGGGGGGTTACAATGAGCAGTTCTTC. It codes for CASSPRLAGGYNEQFF.

This clonotype was counted at least ten times. V and J are TRBV7-9 and TRBJ1-1; 10 nucleotides agree with TRBD1. The length of the CDR3 is 16 residues. Germline V gives CDR1 SEHNR, CDR2 FQNEAQ (reference sequence). With V trimmed by 4 bases and J by 5 bases, 10 bases remained unmatched. The CDR3 loop is CASSSTPEDRGTEAFF. The DNA for the CDR3 is TGTGCCAGCAGCTCCACCCCGGAGGACAGGGGGACTGAAGCTTTCTTT.

This clonotype appeared a single time. V and J are TRBV12-3 or TRBV12-4 and TRBJ2-3; tentatively, D is TRBD2 (6 bases). Trimming shortened V by 4 bases and J by 3 bases, and 11 bases separated the two germline ends. This CDR3 is built from 14 residues. The CDR3 protein is CASSYGGMTDTQYF. The CDR3 DNA is TGTGCCAGCAGTTATGGCGGGATGACAGATACGCAGTATTTT.

This clonotype appeared a single time. The V gene is TRBV27, the J gene TRBJ1-1; 7 bases align to TRBD1. Looked up from germline, CDR1 is MNHEY and CDR2 is SMNVEV (reference sequence). The V and J ends lost 8 bases and 0 bases, in that order; junction bases with no gene match: 18. CDR3 length: 18 amino acids. The CDR3 DNA reads as TGTGCCAGCCCTTACCCGCCCGCCGGGACAGTCATGAACACTGAAGCTTTCTTT. Amino acid sequence: CASPYPPAGTVMNTEAFF.

This clonotype was counted once. This rearrangement joins TRBV12-3 or TRBV12-4 to TRBJ2-1, with D possibly being TRBD2 (7 bases). V was clipped by 9 bases and J by 3 bases, with 30 bases between them. The CDR3 is 19 amino acids. CDR3 DNA: TGTGCCAGAAGTGCCTATAGTGGGGGGGCTTTCTGGAACTACAATGAGCAGTTCTTC. Residues: CARSAYSGGAFWNYNEQFF.